This record looks at one TCR beta chain sequence and its context. Its specificity is unknown. Ophthalmopathy donors showed moderate-to-severe activity, CAS ≥3, NOSPECS ≥4 and a duration under 3 months. Excluded were patients with other autoimmune diseases, uncontrolled infections, pregnancy or lactation. Diagnostic conclusions were grounded in clinical symptoms, serum thyroxine, TRAb, thyroid ultrasound and orbital computed tomography. With V trimmed by 4 bases and J by 9 bases, 9 bases remained unmatched. The germline gives CDR1 LNHDA, CDR2 SQIVND (reference sequence). The CDR3 covers 14 residues. The authors amplified TCR beta CDR3 regions from RNA transcripts. In the first round, RT-PCR was carried out with HTBI primers, and a multiplex PCR formed the second round. TCRdb used MiXCR to reprocess the multiplex PCR reads, holding one entry per CDR3 protein. This sample has around 670,000 distinct CDR3 sequences; 35% to 50% occur once, and the top ten carry less than 55%.

This record belongs to a study of Graves' ophthalmopathy and Graves' hyperthyroidism. Study-wide results and caveats: Among thyroid clonotypes expanded above 0.001 frequency, most also appeared in blood.

Sample: peripheral blood. The V gene is TRBV19, the J gene TRBJ1-5; 7 positions match TRBD1. This sequence originates from an adult man with Graves' ophthalmopathy. The CDR3: CASSTADRVRPQHF. In nucleotides, the CDR3 is TGTGCCAGTAGTACCGCAGACAGGGTGCGGCCCCAGCATTTT.